This entry lists 23 T cell receptor beta chains sequenced from one sample in a study of T cell changes during pregnancy in multiple sclerosis. Clones were read by immunoSEQ multiplex PCR, and TCRdb kept only the in-frame ones, dropping some. The table records fewer than 55,000 clones, about 90% of them present only once. The sample here was peripheral blood, taken in the first trimester of pregnancy. Every receptor here comes from a female donor with multiple sclerosis, enrolled in a pregnancy study.

The chain employs TRBV7-2 and TRBJ2-1, with 7 bases aligning to TRBD1. Looked up from germline, CDR1 is SGHTA and CDR2 is FQGNSA. This CDR3 contains 15 residues. V shed 0 bases, J shed 5 bases, and the junction held 4 bases outside the gene matches. CDR3 sequence (DNA): TGTGCCAGCAGCTTAGCGGCACAGGGGAACAATGAGCAGTTCTTC. It yields the protein CASSLAAQGNNEQFF.

The rearrangement joins TRBV7-9 to TRBJ2-2, with 9 bases aligning to TRBD1. The CDR3 is made up of 14 amino acids. V lost 5 bases to trimming and J lost 7 bases; unmatched junction nucleotides: 5. Germline CDR1 is SEHNR and CDR2 is FQNEAQ (reference sequence). The CDR3 protein is CASSVRDRVGELFF. The CDR3 DNA reads as TGTGCCAGCAGCGTCCGGGACAGGGTCGGGGAGCTGTTTTTT.

This chain links TRBV12-5 with TRBJ1-1; 7 bases fit TRBD1. The CDR3 consists of 13 residues. Germline V CDR1 and CDR2: LGHNT, FRNRAP. V trimming: 6 bases; J trimming: 4 bases; junction bases outside the gene matches: 5. The CDR3 sequence: CASGDREATEAFF. Written as DNA, the CDR3 is TGTGCTAGTGGCGACAGGGAAGCCACTGAAGCTTTCTTT.

The chain combines TRBV21-1 with TRBJ2-7; TRBD2 reflects the table's D call only, with no check against the DNA. TRBV21-1 corresponds to a pseudogene. The length of the CDR3 is 15 residues. The CDR3 sequence: CASSNHGWGVHEQYF. In nucleotides, the CDR3 is TGTGCCAGCAGCAATCATGGATGGGGGGTCCACGAGCAGTACTTC.

This clone was detected only once. V gene TRBV5-1 combines with J gene TRBJ2-3; tentatively, D is TRBD1 (5 bases). CDR1 is SGHRS, CDR2 YFSETQ, per germline. CDR3 length: 15 residues. V was pared by 0 bases and J by 5 bases, with 13 bases between. CDR3 amino acids: CASSLGGRVEDTQYF. The CDR3 region has the DNA TGCGCCAGCAGCTTGGGGGGCAGGGTAGAAGATACGCAGTATTTT.

The chain combines TRBV2 with TRBJ2-2, with TRBD2 as a possible D gene (5 bases). Germline V CDR1 and CDR2: SNHLY, FYNNEI. The CDR3 length is 14 residues. Trimming removed 4 bases at V and 6 bases at J, with 12 bases between. CDR3 residues: CASSGTVAAGELFF. In DNA form, the CDR3 reads TGTGCCAGCAGTGGGACTGTAGCCGCCGGGGAGCTGTTTTTT.

A few counts support this clone. This chain links TRBV7-2 with TRBJ1-2; D might be TRBD1 (6 bases). Germline loops: CDR1 SGHTA, CDR2 FQGNSA. Trimming stripped 0 bases from V and 8 bases from J, with 16 bases between. The CDR3 is made up of 15 amino acids. The CDR3 DNA follows: TGTGCCAGCAGCTTAGCGGGATGGACAGTCTCAGGCTACACCTTC. Translation gives CASSLAGWTVSGYTF.

The J gene is TRBJ1-2, the V gene TRBV9; TRBD1 agrees at 7 bases. The junction had 10 bases not matched to a gene; V was cut back by 2 bases and J by 6 bases. Germline loops: CDR1 SGDLS, CDR2 YYNGEE. CDR3 length: 15 amino acids. CDR3 DNA: TGTGCCAGCAGCGTGGGTGAGTACAGGGGTGATGGCTACACCTTC. This sequence encodes CASSVGEYRGDGYTF.

This clone showed up just once. The V and J genes are TRBV19 and TRBJ1-1, with 10 bases fitting TRBD1. V was clipped by 8 bases and J by 5 bases; unmatched bases: 5. The CDR3 loop spans 13 amino acids. The germline V gene has CDR1 LNHDA and CDR2 SQIVND (reference sequence). The DNA for the CDR3 is TGTGCCAGTGTGGACAGGGGGAAGACTGAAGCTTTCTTT. This encodes CASVDRGKTEAFF.

V gene TRBV4-3 combines with J gene TRBJ2-3, with 9 bases lining up with TRBD1. The CDR3 runs to 18 residues. V lost 0 bases and J lost 2; bases outside the gene matches: 9. Per the germline V gene, CDR1 is LGHNA and CDR2 is YSLEER. The CDR3, as DNA: TGCGCCAGCAGCCAAGATCTTTCCCGGACAGGGGTCACAGATACGCAGTATTTT. It encodes CASSQDLSRTGVTDTQYF.

This chain links TRBV14 with TRBJ1-5; TRBD1 aligns across 8 bases. This CDR3 region has 15 residues. Germline-derived CDR1 and CDR2 are SGHDN and FVKESK. Trimming took 2 bases from V and 2 from J; bases not matched to a gene: 2. This CDR3 reads CASSQPGQGNQPQHF. Here the CDR3 DNA reads TGTGCCAGCAGCCAACCGGGACAGGGCAATCAGCCCCAGCATTTT.

The rearrangement uses TRBV18 and TRBJ1-1, with TRBD1 as a possible D gene (5 bases). CDR3 length: 13 amino acids. The germline V gene encodes CDR1 KGHSH and CDR2 LQKENI. V was shortened by 2 bases and J by 5 bases, with 9 bases between the two germline ends. The CDR3 region is CASSPAGGTEAFF. CDR3 coding DNA: TGTGCCAGCTCACCAGCCGGGGGGACTGAAGCTTTCTTT.

The rearrangement links TRBV7-2 to TRBJ2-3; D may be TRBD1 (6 bases). Between the trimmed V and J ends, which lost 8 bases and 4 bases, there was a span of 10 bases. The length of the CDR3 is 12 residues. CDR1 is SGHTA and CDR2 is FQGNSA in the germline V gene. As DNA, the CDR3 is TGTGCCAGCGACCAGGGGCCAGATACGCAGTATTTT. Amino acids: CASDQGPDTQYF. Drawing the rest from reference TRBV7-2 and TRBJ2-3, the complete variable domain is GAGVSQSPSNKVTEKGKDVELRCDPISGHTALYWYRQSLGQGLEFLIYFQGNSAPDKSGLPSDRFSAERTGGSVSTLTIQRTQQEDSAVYLCASDQGPDTQYFGPGTRLTVL.

The gene calls are TRBV5-1 and TRBJ2-5, with D perhaps matching TRBD2 (5 bases). This CDR3 spans 13 amino acids. The V end was cut by 3 bases, the J end by 4 bases, with 10 bases between. Germline CDR1 reads SGHRS; CDR2 reads YFSETQ. The CDR3, as DNA: TGCGCCAGCAGCTGGTCCGGAGGAGAGACCCAGTACTTC. Translating gives CASSWSGGETQYF.

The rearrangement links TRBV29-1 to TRBJ2-7, with 7 nucleotides matching TRBD1. Germline CDR1 reads SQVTM; CDR2 reads ANQGSEA. This CDR3 comprises 12 residues. V lost 6 bases, J lost 5 bases, and 7 bases stayed unmatched. CDR3 nucleotides: TGCAGCGTAGGCGACAGGGACAACGAGCAGTACTTC. Translated: CSVGDRDNEQYF.

As concerns this clone: At one end, the junction sequence differs from germline, possibly due to a read error. The chain has TRBV7-9 and TRBJ1-1; 10 positions match TRBD1. From germline, CDR1 is SEHNR and CDR2 FQNEAQ (reference sequence). The CDR3 length is 17 residues. The CDR3 sequence: CASTLLGGTGVNPEAFF. CDR3 nucleotides: TGTGCCAGCACCTTACTCGGGGGGACAGGGGTTAACCCTGAAGCTTTCTTT.

This chain links TRBV28 with TRBJ1-4; 11 nucleotides line up with TRBD1. Germline V gene lookup returns CDR1 MDHEN and CDR2 SYDVKM. The CDR3 totals 16 residues. The V gene end was trimmed by 7 bases and the J gene end by 1 base; junction bases not matched to a gene: 5. The CDR3 nucleotides are TGTGCCAGCACGGGACAGGGGGGAGGAACTAATGAAAAACTGTTTTTT. This gives the protein CASTGQGGGTNEKLFF.

The chain employs TRBV28 and TRBJ1-3; 7 nucleotides align to TRBD1. The CDR3 is 14 amino acids. Trimming removed 4 bases from V and 2 bases from J; junction bases left unmatched: 2. Germline loops: CDR1 MDHEN, CDR2 SYDVKM. The CDR3 sequence is CASSSDRTGNTIYF. The CDR3 DNA reads as TGTGCCAGCAGTTCGGACAGGACTGGAAACACCATATATTTT.

The chain has TRBV7-3 and TRBJ2-1; possible D gene TRBD1, 6 bases. Trimming stripped 3 bases from V and 0 bases from J, with 9 bases between. CDR1 SGHTA and CDR2 FQGTGA come from the germline V gene. The CDR3 consists of 15 residues. CDR3 DNA: TGTGCCAGCAGCTTGGGGGCCAGCTCCTACAATGAGCAGTTCTTC. It encodes CASSLGASSYNEQFF.

The genes are TRBV5-1 and TRBJ2-7; 10 bases fit TRBD2. Trimming removed 4 bases from V and 2 bases from J; junction bases left unmatched: 6. The germline V gene has CDR1 SGHRS and CDR2 YFSETQ. The CDR3 runs to 15 residues. CDR3 sequence (DNA): TGCGCCAGCAGCGTACTAGCGGGGACACCCTACGAGCAGTACTTC. It encodes CASSVLAGTPYEQYF.

The chain joins TRBV19 to TRBJ2-1; 12 positions match TRBD2. The CDR3 loop spans 16 amino acids. The ends lost 4 bases at V and 1 base at J; junction bases unmatched: 2. Germline V CDR1 and CDR2: LNHDA, SQIVND (reference sequence). The CDR3 sequence: CASSRTSGVSYNEQFF. The CDR3 coding sequence is TGTGCCAGTAGTAGGACTAGCGGGGTGTCCTACAATGAGCAGTTCTTC.

This clone was picked up one time. The chain employs TRBV4-1 and TRBJ1-2, with D possibly being TRBD1 (5 bases). Per germline, CDR1 MGHRA and CDR2 YSYEKL. CDR3 length: 16 residues. V was shortened by 1 base and J by 0 bases, with 12 bases between the two germline ends. The DNA for the CDR3 is TGCGCCAGCAGCCAAGCCCAGGGAAATTCTAACTATGGCTACACCTTC. It yields the protein CASSQAQGNSNYGYTF.

The genes are TRBV7-9 and TRBJ2-3, with D possibly being TRBD1 (6 bases). CDR1 and CDR2 (germline): SEHNR, FQNEAQ (reference sequence). Trimming shortened V by 5 bases and J by 3 bases, and 15 bases separated the two germline ends. The CDR3 consists of 15 residues. CDR3 sequence: CASSATRGGTDTQYF. CDR3 bases: TGTGCCAGCAGCGCTACTAGAGGGGGTACAGATACGCAGTATTTT. Full variable domain (outside the CDR3, taken from reference TRBV7-9 and TRBJ2-3): DTGVSQNPRHKITKRGQNVTFRCDPISEHNRLYWYRQTLGQGPEFLTYFQNEAQLEKSRLLSDRFSAERPKGSFSTLEIQRTEQGDSAMYLCASSATRGGTDTQYFGPGTRLTVL.